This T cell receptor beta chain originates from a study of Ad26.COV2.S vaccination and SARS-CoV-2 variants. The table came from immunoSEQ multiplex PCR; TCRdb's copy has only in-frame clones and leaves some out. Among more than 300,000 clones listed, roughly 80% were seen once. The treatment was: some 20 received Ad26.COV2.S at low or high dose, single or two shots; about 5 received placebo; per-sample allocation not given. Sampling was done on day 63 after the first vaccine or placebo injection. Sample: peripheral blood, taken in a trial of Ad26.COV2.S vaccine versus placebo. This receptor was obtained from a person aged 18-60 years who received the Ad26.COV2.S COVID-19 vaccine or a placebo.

DNA for the CDR3: TGTGCCAGTAGTACGGGACGGGGCCAGCCCCAGCATTTT. Protein product: CASSTGRGQPQHF. This chain links TRBV19 with TRBJ1-5, with D maybe TRBD1 (5 bases). Trimming shortened V by 4 bases and J by 7 bases, and 11 bases separated the two germline ends. The CDR3 contains 13 residues. CDR1 and CDR2 (germline): LNHDA, SQIVND (reference sequence). The variable domain in full, completed from reference TRBV19 and TRBJ1-5, reads DGGITQSPKYLFRKEGQNVTLSCEQNLNHDAMYWYRQDPGQGLRLIYYSQIVNDFQKGDIAEGYSVSREKKESFPLTVTSAQKNPTAFYLCASSTGRGQPQHFGDGTRLSIL.